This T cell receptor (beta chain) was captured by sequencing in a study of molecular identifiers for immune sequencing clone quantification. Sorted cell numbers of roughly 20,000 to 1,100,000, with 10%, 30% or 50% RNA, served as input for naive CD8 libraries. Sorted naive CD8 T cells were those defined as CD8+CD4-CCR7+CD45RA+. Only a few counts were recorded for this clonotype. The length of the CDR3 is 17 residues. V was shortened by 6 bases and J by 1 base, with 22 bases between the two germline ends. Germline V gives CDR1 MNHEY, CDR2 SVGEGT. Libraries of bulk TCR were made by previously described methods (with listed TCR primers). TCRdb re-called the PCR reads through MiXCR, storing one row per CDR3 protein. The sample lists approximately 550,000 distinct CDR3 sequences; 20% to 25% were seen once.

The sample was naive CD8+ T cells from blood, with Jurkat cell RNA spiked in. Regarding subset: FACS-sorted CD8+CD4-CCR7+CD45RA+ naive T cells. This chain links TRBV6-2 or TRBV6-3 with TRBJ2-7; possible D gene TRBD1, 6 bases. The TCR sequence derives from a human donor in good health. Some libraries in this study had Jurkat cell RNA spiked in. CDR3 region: CASSPTIPPGASYEQYF. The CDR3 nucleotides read TGTGCCAGCAGCCCCACCATCCCACCAGGGGCATCCTACGAGCAGTACTTC.